This T cell receptor (beta chain) was observed in a study of circulating and synovial CD4+ cells in juvenile arthritis. Regarding the study as a whole: Vbeta family usage analysis did not detect the pathogenic-like versus bulk difference. CPL versus bulk CD4 samples: T cell genome counts differed by at least an order of magnitude.

Sequenced by immunoSEQ multiplex PCR; TCRdb stores in-frame clones only, minus some. The data contain around 35,000 clones, over 95% of them singletons. Germline assignment: CDR1 MDHEN and CDR2 SYDVKM. The CDR3 runs 15 residues. V was trimmed by 3 bases and J by 5 bases, leaving 14 bases between them. Concerning this clone: Antigen: not known.

This chain connects TRBV28 to TRBJ1-5; maybe TRBD1 (5 bases). Sequencing used CD4+ T cells from blood. The clonotype was recovered from a human donor with juvenile idiopathic arthritis. CDR3 DNA sequence: TGTGCCAGCAGTTTGTCGGAGATAGGGGATCAGCCCCAGCATTTT. It codes for CASSLSEIGDQPQHF. The full variable domain, its missing parts supplied by reference TRBV28 and TRBJ1-5, is DVKVTQSSRYLVKRTGEKVFLECVQDMDHENMFWYRQDPGLGLRLIYFSYDVKMKEKGDIPEGYSVSREKKERFSLILESASTNQTSMYLCASSLSEIGDQPQHFGDGTRLSIL.